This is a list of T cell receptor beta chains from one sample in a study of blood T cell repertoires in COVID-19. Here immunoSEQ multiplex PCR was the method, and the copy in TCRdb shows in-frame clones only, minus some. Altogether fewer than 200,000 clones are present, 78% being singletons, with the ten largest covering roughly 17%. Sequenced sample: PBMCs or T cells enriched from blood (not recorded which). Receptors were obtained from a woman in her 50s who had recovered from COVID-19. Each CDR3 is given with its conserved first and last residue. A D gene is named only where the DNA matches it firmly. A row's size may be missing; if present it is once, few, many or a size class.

CDR3aa: CASSVGGTGWTGELFF
CDR3nt: TGTGCCAGCAGCGTAGGGGGGACAGGGTGGACCGGGGAGCTGTTTTTT
v_gene: TRBV9
j_gene: TRBJ2-2
len: 16
d_gene: TRBD1
abundance: once

CDR3aa: CASSQQALGELFF
CDR3nt: TGTGCCAGCAGCCAACAGGCGTTGGGGGAGCTGTTTTTT
v_gene: TRBV7-3
j_gene: TRBJ2-2
len: 13
d_gene: NA
abundance: NA

CDR3aa: CASSGRGHQETQYF
CDR3nt: TGTGCCAGCAGTGGCAGGGGGCACCAAGAGACCCAGTACTTC
v_gene: TRBV25-1
j_gene: TRBJ2-5
len: 14
d_gene: TRBD1
abundance: NA

CDR3aa: CASGTGQGAGIYGYTF
CDR3nt: TGTGCTAGTGGTACGGGACAGGGGGCTGGTATCTATGGCTACACCTTC
v_gene: TRBV12-5
j_gene: TRBJ1-2
len: 16
d_gene: TRBD1
abundance: NA

CDR3aa: CASSRGQLGEPQHF
CDR3nt: TGTGCCAGCTCACGCGGACAGCTCGGGGAGCCCCAGCATTTT
v_gene: TRBV18
j_gene: TRBJ1-5
len: 14
d_gene: NA
abundance: few

CDR3aa: CASSPLGGTGELFF
CDR3nt: TGTGCCAGCAGCCCCCTCGGGGGGACCGGGGAGCTGTTTTTT
v_gene: TRBV9
j_gene: TRBJ2-2
len: 14
d_gene: TRBD2
abundance: NA

CDR3aa: CASSETGGTLNYGYTF
CDR3nt: TGTGCCAGCAGCGAAACGGGGGGGACGTTGAACTATGGCTACACCTTC
v_gene: TRBV28
j_gene: TRBJ1-2
len: 16
d_gene: NA
abundance: NA

CDR3aa: CASRGQGFGACSYNEQFF
CDR3nt: TGCGCCAGCAGAGGACAGGGGTTCGGTGCTTGCTCCTACAATGAGCAGTTCTTC
v_gene: TRBV10-1
j_gene: TRBJ2-1
len: 18
d_gene: TRBD1
abundance: NA

CDR3aa: CASSYKSGANNEQFF
CDR3nt: TGTGCCAGCAGTTACAAGAGCGGGGCGAACAATGAGCAGTTCTTC
v_gene: TRBV6-2/TRBV6-3
j_gene: TRBJ2-1
len: 15
d_gene: TRBD2
abundance: NA

CDR3aa: CASSQGKDRPNTEAFF
CDR3nt: TGTGCCAGCAGCCAAGGGAAGGACAGGCCGAACACTGAAGCTTTCTTT
v_gene: TRBV4-2
j_gene: TRBJ1-1
len: 16
d_gene: TRBD1
abundance: NA

CDR3aa: CASSPGGSYEQYF
CDR3nt: TGTGCCAGCAGCCCAGGGGGCTCCTACGAGCAGTACTTC
v_gene: TRBV7-3
j_gene: TRBJ2-7
len: 13
d_gene: TRBD1
abundance: NA

CDR3aa: CASSKGLAGSDTQYF
CDR3nt: TGTGCCAGTAGTAAGGGACTAGCGGGATCAGATACGCAGTATTTT
v_gene: TRBV19
j_gene: TRBJ2-3
len: 15
d_gene: TRBD2
abundance: NA

CDR3aa: CSASGGSHTGELFF
CDR3nt: TGCAGTGCTAGTGGCGGGAGTCACACCGGGGAGCTGTTTTTT
v_gene: TRBV20-1
j_gene: TRBJ2-2
len: 14
d_gene: TRBD2
abundance: NA

CDR3aa: CASSLTGQGFNEQFF
CDR3nt: TGTGCCAGCAGCCTTACGGGACAGGGGTTCAATGAGCAGTTCTTC
v_gene: TRBV9
j_gene: TRBJ2-1
len: 15
d_gene: TRBD1
abundance: NA

CDR3aa: CASSSDRNNEQFF
CDR3nt: TGTGCCAGCAGTTCGGACAGGAACAATGAGCAGTTCTTC
v_gene: TRBV12-3/TRBV12-4
j_gene: TRBJ2-1
len: 13
d_gene: TRBD1
abundance: few

CDR3aa: CASSFGSGGEQYF
CDR3nt: TGCGCCAGCAGCTTCGGATCAGGGGGCGAGCAGTACTTC
v_gene: TRBV5-1
j_gene: TRBJ2-7
len: 13
d_gene: TRBD1
abundance: NA

CDR3aa: CVFVALTCEQFF
CDR3nt: TGTGTATTTGTCGCATTAACATGTGAGCAGTTCTTC
v_gene: TRBV27
j_gene: TRBJ2-1
len: 12
d_gene: NA
abundance: NA

CDR3aa: CASSPTGLAGGNTGELFF
CDR3nt: TGTGCCAGCAGCCCCACAGGACTAGCGGGAGGTAACACCGGGGAGCTGTTTTTT
v_gene: TRBV7-3
j_gene: TRBJ2-2
len: 18
d_gene: TRBD2
abundance: NA

CDR3aa: CASSFLRRRYGYTF
CDR3nt: TGTGCCAGCAGTTTCCTTCGGCGGCGCTATGGCTACACCTTC
v_gene: TRBV28
j_gene: TRBJ1-2
len: 14
d_gene: NA
abundance: NA

CDR3aa: CASSPTSGTNTGELFF
CDR3nt: TGTGCCAGCAGCCCGACTAGCGGGACCAACACCGGGGAGCTGTTTTTT
v_gene: TRBV3-1/TRBV3-2
j_gene: TRBJ2-2
len: 16
d_gene: TRBD2
abundance: NA

CDR3aa: CASSENKWQGTQPQHF
CDR3nt: TGTGCCAGCAGTGAAAATAAGTGGCAGGGGACCCAGCCCCAGCATTTT
v_gene: TRBV2
j_gene: TRBJ1-5
len: 16
d_gene: NA
abundance: NA

CDR3aa: CASSIDGQGNQPQHF
CDR3nt: TGTGCCAGTAGTATCGATGGACAGGGCAATCAGCCCCAGCATTTT
v_gene: TRBV19
j_gene: TRBJ1-5
len: 15
d_gene: TRBD1
abundance: NA

CDR3aa: CASRSLNTEAFF
CDR3nt: TGTGCCAGCAGGTCTCTGAACACTGAAGCTTTCTTT
v_gene: TRBV11-2
j_gene: TRBJ1-1
len: 12
d_gene: NA
abundance: few

CDR3aa: CASSLAGKGNEQFF
CDR3nt: TGCGCCAGCAGTCTAGCGGGAAAGGGTAATGAGCAGTTCTTC
v_gene: TRBV10-2
j_gene: TRBJ2-1
len: 14
d_gene: TRBD2
abundance: NA

CDR3aa: CASSRLGTGELFF
CDR3nt: TGCGCCAGCAGTCGGCTCGGGACCGGGGAGCTGTTTTTT
v_gene: TRBV10-1
j_gene: TRBJ2-2
len: 13
d_gene: NA
abundance: NA

CDR3aa: CASSPQKTGRDTEAFF
CDR3nt: TGTGCCAGCTCGCCCCAAAAAACCGGTCGGGACACTGAAGCTTTCTTT
v_gene: TRBV18
j_gene: TRBJ1-1
len: 16
d_gene: NA
abundance: NA

CDR3aa: CASSESTRQGTRTDTQYF
CDR3nt: TGCGCCAGCAGTGAGTCGACTCGGCAGGGGACCCGCACAGATACGCAGTATTTT
v_gene: TRBV10-1
j_gene: TRBJ2-3
len: 18
d_gene: NA
abundance: NA

CDR3aa: CASSLGSSGYGYTF
CDR3nt: TGTGCCAGCAGCTTAGGCAGCTCGGGCTATGGCTACACCTTC
v_gene: TRBV11-1
j_gene: TRBJ1-2
len: 14
d_gene: NA
abundance: NA

CDR3aa: CASSELTAKETQYF
CDR3nt: TGTGCCAGCAGTGAACTCACAGCTAAAGAGACCCAGTACTTC
v_gene: TRBV6-1
j_gene: TRBJ2-5
len: 14
d_gene: NA
abundance: NA

CDR3aa: CAWSVVRESGELFF
CDR3nt: TGTGCCTGGAGTGTGGTCAGGGAATCCGGGGAGCTGTTTTTT
v_gene: TRBV30
j_gene: TRBJ2-2
len: 14
d_gene: NA
abundance: NA

CDR3aa: CASSPDRGQGGYTF
CDR3nt: TGCGCCAGCAGCCCCGACAGGGGGCAGGGCGGCTACACCTTC
v_gene: TRBV4-3
j_gene: TRBJ1-2
len: 14
d_gene: TRBD1
abundance: NA

CDR3aa: CASRTGRYEQYF
CDR3nt: TGTGCCAGCAGGACAGGGCGCTACGAGCAGTACTTC
v_gene: TRBV6-5
j_gene: TRBJ2-7
len: 12
d_gene: TRBD1
abundance: NA

CDR3aa: CASSSRTGGSGYTF
CDR3nt: TGTGCCAGCAGCTCCCGGACAGGGGGATCCGGCTACACCTTC
v_gene: TRBV16
j_gene: TRBJ1-2
len: 14
d_gene: TRBD1
abundance: NA

CDR3aa: CAWRNGEHDGYTF
CDR3nt: TGTGCCTGGAGGAACGGGGAACATGATGGCTACACCTTC
v_gene: TRBV30
j_gene: TRBJ1-2
len: 13
d_gene: NA
abundance: few

CDR3aa: CASSGRMKRGTEAFF
CDR3nt: TGCGCCAGCAGCGGGAGGATGAAGAGGGGCACTGAAGCTTTCTTT
v_gene: TRBV5-1
j_gene: TRBJ1-1
len: 15
d_gene: NA
abundance: NA

CDR3aa: CASSPGRNTEAFF
CDR3nt: TGTGCCAGCTCACCTGGGAGGAACACTGAAGCTTTCTTT
v_gene: TRBV18
j_gene: TRBJ1-1
len: 13
d_gene: NA
abundance: NA

CDR3aa: CASSLGGTSLNEQFF
CDR3nt: TGTGCCAGCAGTTTAGGAGGGACTAGCCTCAATGAGCAGTTCTTC
v_gene: TRBV28
j_gene: TRBJ2-1
len: 15
d_gene: TRBD2
abundance: NA

CDR3aa: CASSYDRVSQPQHF
CDR3nt: TGTGCCAGCAGTTACGACAGGGTGTCGCAGCCCCAGCATTTT
v_gene: TRBV6-5
j_gene: TRBJ1-5
len: 14
d_gene: TRBD1
abundance: NA

CDR3aa: CASSGERVTEAFF
CDR3nt: TGTGCCAGCAGCGGAGAGAGGGTCACTGAAGCTTTCTTT
v_gene: TRBV7-8
j_gene: TRBJ1-1
len: 13
d_gene: NA
abundance: NA

CDR3aa: CASSHSSGRMGEQYF
CDR3nt: TGCGCCAGCAGCCACTCTAGCGGGAGGATGGGGGAGCAGTACTTC
v_gene: TRBV4-1
j_gene: TRBJ2-7
len: 15
d_gene: TRBD2
abundance: NA

CDR3aa: CASSLSGDYLSEQYF
CDR3nt: TGTGCCAGCAGCTTAAGCGGGGACTACCTAAGTGAGCAGTACTTC
v_gene: TRBV11-2
j_gene: TRBJ2-7
len: 15
d_gene: TRBD2
abundance: once

CDR3aa: CASSQGQGTKEQFF
CDR3nt: TGCGCCAGCAGCCAAGGGCAGGGGACTAAGGAGCAGTTCTTC
v_gene: TRBV4-1
j_gene: TRBJ2-1
len: 14
d_gene: NA
abundance: NA

CDR3aa: CATSVDRGNYNEQFF
CDR3nt: TGTGCCACCAGTGTGGACAGGGGAAACTACAATGAGCAGTTCTTC
v_gene: TRBV24-1
j_gene: TRBJ2-1
len: 15
d_gene: TRBD1
abundance: NA

CDR3aa: CASSRTFNTGELFF
CDR3nt: TGTGCCAGCAGCCGGACTTTTAACACCGGGGAGCTGTTTTTT
v_gene: TRBV11-1
j_gene: TRBJ2-2
len: 14
d_gene: NA
abundance: NA

CDR3aa: CSVGGRTGELFF
CDR3nt: TGCAGCGTTGGCGGGAGGACCGGGGAGCTGTTTTTT
v_gene: TRBV29-1
j_gene: TRBJ2-2
len: 12
d_gene: TRBD2
abundance: NA

CDR3aa: CASSQHQGQGVVNEQFF
CDR3nt: TGTGCCAGCAGCCAACACCAAGGACAGGGGGTGGTCAATGAGCAGTTCTTC
v_gene: TRBV7-3
j_gene: TRBJ2-1
len: 17
d_gene: TRBD1
abundance: NA

CDR3aa: CASRNRGSNEKLFF
CDR3nt: TGTGCCAGCAGAAACAGGGGATCTAATGAAAAACTGTTTTTT
v_gene: TRBV28
j_gene: TRBJ1-4
len: 14
d_gene: TRBD1
abundance: NA

CDR3aa: CASSLRTWGGRGSYEQYF
CDR3nt: TGTGCCAGCAGCCTGCGGACCTGGGGCGGGAGGGGCTCCTACGAGCAGTACTTC
v_gene: TRBV3-1/TRBV3-2
j_gene: TRBJ2-7
len: 18
d_gene: TRBD2
abundance: once

CDR3aa: CASSVGIAAGQETQYF
CDR3nt: TGTGCCAGCAGCGTAGGTATAGCCGCGGGCCAAGAGACCCAGTACTTC
v_gene: TRBV9
j_gene: TRBJ2-5
len: 16
d_gene: NA
abundance: NA

CDR3aa: CASRVTAPGGSGELFF
CDR3nt: TGCGCCAGCCGCGTCACAGCCCCGGGGGGATCCGGGGAGCTGTTTTTT
v_gene: TRBV5-1
j_gene: TRBJ2-2
len: 16
d_gene: TRBD2
abundance: NA

CDR3aa: CATYPWTKHSNQPQHF
CDR3nt: TGTGCCACCTATCCATGGACAAAACATAGCAATCAGCCCCAGCATTTT
v_gene: TRBV27
j_gene: TRBJ1-5
len: 16
d_gene: NA
abundance: NA

CDR3aa: CASSRQGPYNEQFF
CDR3nt: TGTGCCAGCAGTAGACAGGGCCCCTACAATGAGCAGTTCTTC
v_gene: TRBV6-2/TRBV6-3
j_gene: TRBJ2-1
len: 14
d_gene: TRBD1
abundance: NA